Shown below are 17 T cell receptor beta chains from a single sample sequenced in a study of long-term antiretroviral therapy in people with HIV. Runs used v3.0 of the immunoSEQ assay and were done at survey level. Some clones are missing from TCRdb's copy, which holds only in-frame ones; the method was immunoSEQ multiplex PCR. Altogether approximately 15,000 clones are present, around 80% being singletons, with the ten largest covering roughly 8.4%. This sample comprised unsorted PBMCs, obtained 0.1 years after starting antiretroviral therapy. These TCRs come from a man between 18 and 35 years old with HIV.

This chain connects TRBV4-1 to TRBJ1-3, with D unclear. The CDR3 spans 16 residues. The V end was cut by 0 bases, the J end by 0 bases, with 9 bases between. CDR1 and CDR2 from the germline V gene are MGHRA and YSYEKL. The CDR3 loop is CASSQEFSGSGNTIYF. Written as DNA, the CDR3 is TGCGCCAGCAGCCAAGAGTTCAGTGGCTCTGGAAACACCATATATTTT.

The V gene is TRBV5-4, the J gene TRBJ2-7, with 8 positions matching TRBD2. This CDR3 has 16 residues. The V gene's germline CDR1 is SGHNT and CDR2 YYREEE (reference sequence). V gave up 0 bases and J gave up 5 bases; unmatched junction bases: 10. CDR3 DNA sequence: TGTGCCAGCAGCTTGGGGTCGGGAGGGCCGATGAACGAGCAGTACTTC. Protein: CASSLGSGGPMNEQYF. The variable domain in full, completed from reference TRBV5-4 and TRBJ2-7, reads ETGVTQSPTHLIKTRGQQVTLRCSSQSGHNTVSWYQQALGQGPQFIFQYYREEENGRGNFPPRFSGLQFPNYSSELNVNALELDDSALYLCASSLGSGGPMNEQYFGPGTRLTVT.

This clone was observed a handful of times. J is TRBJ2-2 and V is TRBV2; 7 bases fit TRBD1. V gave up 7 bases and J gave up 6 bases; unmatched junction bases: 5. CDR1 is SNHLY, CDR2 FYNNEI, per germline. The CDR3 has 13 residues. The CDR3 nucleotides read TGTGCCAGCACAGGGCAGGGGGCCGGGGAGCTGTTTTTT. Protein: CASTGQGAGELFF.

V gene TRBV28 combines with J gene TRBJ1-2; D is perhaps TRBD1 (5 bases). Germline CDR1 and CDR2: MDHEN and SYDVKM. With 3 bases removed from V and 10 bases from J, the gap between germline ends came to 12 bases. CDR3 size: 12 residues. The CDR3 is CASSLGHADYTF. CDR3 DNA sequence: TGTGCCAGCAGTTTGGGGCATGCCGACTACACCTTC.

This clone was recorded only once. The chain has TRBV29-1 and TRBJ1-5, with D unclear. Trimming took 4 bases from V and 2 from J, leaving 6 bases between them. Per the germline V gene, CDR1 is SQVTM and CDR2 is ANQGSEA. The CDR3 has 12 residues. The CDR3 DNA sequence: TGCAGCGTTGTTAGTGGCAATCAGCCCCAGCATTTT. It yields the protein CSVVSGNQPQHF.

The chain combines TRBV7-9 with TRBJ2-3, with a weak D call TRBD1 (6 bases). Germline V gene sequence: CDR1 SEHNR, CDR2 FQNEAQ (reference sequence). The CDR3 consists of 11 residues. Trimming pared 9 bases from V and 5 bases from J, leaving 9 bases between. CDR3: CASTRGDTQYF. The CDR3 nucleotides read TGTGCCAGTACCAGGGGAGATACGCAGTATTTT.

This sequence joins TRBV6-6 and TRBJ2-7; tentative D call: TRBD2 (5 bases). CDR3 size: 14 residues. Deletions cut 8 bases from V and 2 bases from J, with 16 bases between. Germline V CDR1 and CDR2: MNHNY, SVGAGI (reference sequence). The CDR3 DNA reads TGTGCCAGCCGATCGGACTTCACTACCTACGAGCAGTACTTC. Its translation is CASRSDFTTYEQYF.

The rearrangement uses TRBV9 and TRBJ1-4, with D uncertain. CDR3 length: 11 amino acids. The germline V and J ends were trimmed by 4 bases and 8 bases, with 6 bases remaining between them. In germline, CDR1 is SGDLS, CDR2 YYNGEE. This CDR3 is CASSPDEKLFF. CDR3 DNA: TGTGCCAGCAGCCCCGACGAAAAACTGTTTTTT.

This clone was detected once. The gene calls are TRBV11-2 and TRBJ2-2; D gene ambiguous. Deletions cut 5 bases from V and 4 bases from J, with 2 bases between. This CDR3 has 11 residues. Per germline, CDR1 SGHAT and CDR2 FQNNGV. The CDR3 protein is CASSPTGELFF. Written as DNA, the CDR3 is TGTGCCAGCAGCCCCACCGGGGAGCTGTTTTTT.

J is TRBJ2-5 and V is TRBV6-1; tentatively, D is TRBD1 (6 bases). The CDR3 covers 15 residues. Germline V gives CDR1 MNHNS, CDR2 SASEGT. The ends were cut back, 1 base at V and 1 base at J, with 10 bases in the middle. Here the CDR3 reads CASSEDRAAQETQYF. The CDR3, as DNA: TGTGCCAGCAGTGAAGACAGGGCCGCCCAAGAGACCCAGTACTTC.

This clone is medium-sized by share. The chain carries TRBV5-6 and TRBJ2-7; no firm D call. Trimming removed 0 bases from V and 2 bases from J, with 9 bases in between. There are 14 residues in the CDR3. The germline CDR1 and CDR2 sequences are SGHDT and YYEEEE. The CDR3 nucleotides read TGTGCCAGCAGCTTGGGTTCCTCCCCCTACGAGCAGTACTTC. Encoded protein: CASSLGSSPYEQYF.

This clone has a handful of counts. The chain carries TRBV6-5 and TRBJ1-2; D ambiguous. V was cut by 5 bases and J by 4 bases, with 11 bases left in between. CDR1 and CDR2 from the germline V gene are MNHEY and SVGAGI. The CDR3 consists of 13 residues. In DNA form, the CDR3 reads TGTGCCAGCAGTATCGGGCAGGCCTATGGCTACACCTTC. It is translated as CASSIGQAYGYTF.

This chain joins TRBV5-4 and TRBJ2-3; 12 nucleotides agree with TRBD2. Germline loops: CDR1 SGHNT, CDR2 YYREEE (reference sequence). J was trimmed by 3 bases and V by 2 bases; bases with no gene match: 4. The CDR3 contains 16 residues. DNA of the CDR3: TGTGCCAGCAGCTTTTTACTAGCGGGAGGAACAGATACGCAGTATTTT. Amino acids: CASSFLLAGGTDTQYF.

This chain connects TRBV2 to TRBJ2-5; a possible D gene is TRBD1 (7 bases). The CDR3 consists of 13 residues. CDR1 SNHLY and CDR2 FYNNEI come from the germline V gene. With 8 bases removed from V and 1 base from J, the gap between germline ends came to 11 bases. The CDR3 DNA sequence: TGTGCCAGCGCGGGACAGCTCCAAGAGACCCAGTACTTC. Protein product: CASAGQLQETQYF.

V is TRBV12-5 and J is TRBJ2-5, with TRBD1 as a possible D gene (6 bases). Germline V CDR1 and CDR2: LGHNT, FRNRAP. This CDR3 comprises 13 residues. V shed 3 bases and J shed 2 bases, with 7 bases lying between them. The chain's CDR3 is CASGFTGQETQYF. The CDR3 DNA is TGTGCTAGTGGTTTCACAGGGCAAGAGACCCAGTACTTC.

This rearrangement joins TRBV6-4 to TRBJ1-4; D gene uncertain. Germline loops: CDR1 MRHNA, CDR2 SNTAGT. V dropped 5 bases and J dropped 7 bases, with 14 bases sitting between them. The CDR3 has 14 amino acids. The CDR3 loop reads CASSSDEAPEKLFF. CDR3 DNA sequence: TGTGCCAGCAGTTCTGACGAGGCCCCTGAAAAACTGTTTTTT.

Only one count was recorded for this clone. The genes are TRBV2 and TRBJ2-3; D may be TRBD1 (6 bases). CDR1 and CDR2 (germline): SNHLY, FYNNEI. This CDR3 spans 13 amino acids. Trimming shortened V by 10 bases and J by 0 bases, and 11 bases separated the two germline ends. This chain's CDR3 is CANLDRSTDTQYF. In DNA, the CDR3 is TGTGCCAATTTAGACAGGAGCACAGATACGCAGTATTTT.